The 22 T cell receptor beta chains presented below share a single source sample, sequenced in a study of cytomegalovirus exposure and HLA in healthy donors (TCRdb year 2017). Library creation used the immunoSEQ multiplex PCR assay. For the multiplex PCR, a mixture combining 60 forward primers for TCR Vbeta segments and 13 reverse primers for TCR Jbeta segments was used. Imported from immuneACCESS, the table was reduced by TCRdb to in-frame sequences with V and J called. These copies leave out some clones; in studies compared against another copy, an unresolved V gene accounts for under half, and the cause of the remainder is not known. This sample is represented by 90,000 or so clones; more than 75% of them were singletons. The ten largest clones represent 20% to 30% of the sample. Sequencing was performed on PBMCs. The receptors come from a woman between 45 and 60 years old in good health and CMV-seropositive.

This clone has a single count. The chain joins TRBV11-2 to TRBJ1-1; 10 bases are shared with TRBD1. With 6 bases clipped from V and 5 bases from J, the junction kept 9 bases outside the gene matches. Germline CDR1 is SGHAT and CDR2 is FQNNGV. CDR3 size: 15 residues. The CDR3 loop reads CASSQGTGVATEAFF. In nucleotides, the CDR3 is TGTGCCAGCAGTCAGGGGACAGGGGTGGCGACTGAAGCTTTCTTT.

The V gene is TRBV2, the J gene TRBJ2-6; 10 nucleotides align to TRBD1. V gave up 2 bases and J gave up 4 bases; unmatched junction bases: 8. Germline V lookup: CDR1 SNHLY, CDR2 FYNNEI. This CDR3 spans 18 amino acids. The CDR3 DNA reads as TGTGCCAGCAGTGAATATGGGACAGGGGTCACCGGGGCCAACGTCCTGACTTTC. This codes for CASSEYGTGVTGANVLTF.

This clone was observed a handful of times. The chain couples TRBV14 to TRBJ2-2; TRBD1 might be the D (6 bases). Trimming cost V 7 bases and J 6 bases, with 15 bases left between them. Germline V gene data show CDR1 as SGHDN and CDR2 as FVKESK. The CDR3 contains 14 residues. The CDR3 here is CASTYTAGAGELFF. Here the CDR3 DNA reads TGTGCCAGCACCTACACCGCAGGGGCCGGGGAGCTGTTTTTT.

The chain carries TRBV4-2 and TRBJ2-2, with TRBD1 as a possible D gene (6 bases). Trimming stripped 0 bases from V and 7 bases from J, with 15 bases between. The CDR3 sequence is 16 residues long. The V gene's germline CDR1 is LGHNA and CDR2 YNFKEQ. CDR3 loop: CASSQDMAGDGGELFF. CDR3 DNA sequence: TGTGCCAGCAGCCAAGATATGGCAGGGGACGGCGGGGAGCTGTTTTTT.

The chain has TRBV18 and TRBJ2-3; possible D gene TRBD2, 5 bases. The CDR3 extends over 16 amino acids. The V end lost 3 bases, the J end lost 4 bases, and 17 bases lay between the germline ends. Germline CDR1 and CDR2: KGHSH and LQKENI. In DNA form, the CDR3 reads TGTGCCAGCTCACCCCTACCTGTGGGGAGCCCAGATACGCAGTATTTT. This gives the protein CASSPLPVGSPDTQYF.

This chain uses TRBV29-1 with TRBJ2-3; 7 nucleotides agree with TRBD1. Germline assignment: CDR1 SQVTM and CDR2 ANQGSEA. CDR3 size: 13 residues. V gave up 2 bases and J gave up 2 bases; unmatched junction bases: 1. The DNA of the CDR3 is TGCAGCGTTGAAACAGGGGACACAGATACGCAGTATTTT. Translation: CSVETGDTDTQYF.

The chain uses TRBV10-1 and TRBJ2-3; TRBD2 agrees at 7 bases. The CDR3 has 17 amino acids. The germline V gene has CDR1 WNHNN and CDR2 SYGVQD (reference sequence). The trim removed 0 bases at V and 5 bases at J, leaving 11 bases unmatched. The CDR3 is CASSESKGGRVIDTQYF. DNA of the CDR3: TGCGCCAGCAGTGAGTCGAAGGGCGGGAGAGTCATAGATACGCAGTATTTT.

The rearrangement joins TRBV6-1 to TRBJ1-2; 7 bases are shared with TRBD1. Trimming took 10 bases from V and 4 from J; bases not matched to a gene: 9. Germline CDR1 MNHNS, CDR2 SASEGT. The CDR3 is 13 amino acids. Here the CDR3 reads CATARDSFYGYTF. The CDR3 DNA follows: TGTGCCACCGCAAGGGACAGCTTCTATGGCTACACCTTC.

The table lists this clone with a few counts. One end of the junction does not line up with germline, which may come from a read error. The chain carries TRBV7-7 and TRBJ2-5; TRBD2 agrees at 15 bases. The germline CDR1 and CDR2 sequences are SSHAT and FNYEAQ (reference sequence). The CDR3 loop spans 17 amino acids. The CDR3 sequence is CASSLRTSGRGQETQYF. CDR3 DNA: TGTGCTAGCAGCTTAAGGACTAGCGGGAGGGGACAAGAGACCCAGTACTTC.

With respect to this clone: Within the sample, other DNA sequences also encode this same CDR3. The chain employs TRBV6-1 and TRBJ1-6; D uncertain. Germline CDR1 reads MNHNS; CDR2 reads SASEGT. There are 13 residues in the CDR3. V shed 0 bases and J shed 10 bases, with 7 bases lying between them. CDR3: CASSEARGSPLHF. CDR3 DNA: TGTGCCAGCAGTGAAGCCCGAGGGTCACCCCTCCACTTT.

In this sample, this clone turned up once. This sequence joins TRBV6-6 and TRBJ1-4; D uncertain. Trimming left V 8 bases short and J 3 bases short, with 13 bases between. CDR1 MNHNY and CDR2 SVGAGI come from the germline V gene (reference sequence). This CDR3 has 14 amino acids. CDR3 amino acids: CASGPGWPNEKLFF. DNA for the CDR3: TGTGCCAGCGGCCCGGGTTGGCCTAATGAAAAACTGTTTTTT.

This clone is a singleton in its sample. V is TRBV12-5 and J is TRBJ2-2, with 16 nucleotides matching TRBD2. Losses at the gene ends were 5 bases for V and 3 bases for J; bases not matched to a gene: 3. The germline gives CDR1 LGHNT, CDR2 FRNRAP. The CDR3 runs 17 residues. CDR3 residues: CASGPGLAGGYTGELFF. The DNA of the CDR3 is TGTGCTAGTGGTCCGGGACTAGCGGGAGGGTACACCGGGGAGCTGTTTTTT.

This clone is a singleton in its sample. This sequence joins TRBV7-8 and TRBJ1-3, with TRBD1 as a possible D gene (5 bases). This CDR3 comprises 16 residues. Trimming cost V 4 bases and J 2 bases, with 15 bases left between them. Germline values: CDR1 SGHVS, CDR2 FQNEAQ. The CDR3 reads CASSSSRAPPGNTIYF. The CDR3 coding sequence is TGTGCCAGCAGCTCATCCAGGGCCCCCCCTGGAAACACCATATATTTT. Full variable domain (rest looked up from reference TRBV7-8 and TRBJ1-3): GAGVSQSPRYKVAKRGQDVALRCDPISGHVSLFWYQQALGQGPEFLTYFQNEAQLDKSGLPSDRFFAERPEGSVSTLKIQRTQQEDSAVYLCASSSSRAPPGNTIYFGEGSWLTVV.

The J gene is TRBJ2-5, the V gene TRBV27; 8 bases are shared with TRBD2. The V segment lost 3 bases and the J segment 5 bases; nucleotides outside the gene matches: 5. CDR3 length: 14 amino acids. Germline V gene data show CDR1 as MNHEY and CDR2 as SMNVEV (reference sequence). In nucleotides, the CDR3 is TGTGCCAGCAGTTTTGCGGGGGGCCTTGAGACCCAGTACTTC. It yields the protein CASSFAGGLETQYF.

This clone was counted once. This sequence joins TRBV9 and TRBJ2-5; 9 nucleotides match TRBD2. V shed 0 bases and J 4 bases; nucleotides not matched to a gene: 4. There are 15 residues in the CDR3. Germline V gives CDR1 SGDLS, CDR2 YYNGEE. This chain's CDR3 is CASSVEAGGGETQYF. The DNA of the CDR3 is TGTGCCAGCAGCGTAGAGGCGGGAGGGGGAGAGACCCAGTACTTC.

The chain uses TRBV19 and TRBJ2-7; D is perhaps TRBD2 (6 bases). Germline V CDR1 and CDR2: LNHDA, SQIVND (reference sequence). V was pared by 2 bases and J by 1 base, with 9 bases between. The CDR3 length is 14 residues. CDR3 nucleotides: TGTGCCAGTAGTATACAGGGAGGATCCTACGAGCAGTACTTC. It translates to CASSIQGGSYEQYF.

The J gene is TRBJ1-3, the V gene TRBV29-1; D call uncertain. The germline CDR1 and CDR2 sequences are SQVTM and ANQGSEA. V lost 6 bases to trimming and J lost 0 bases, with 6 bases between them. The CDR3 totals 12 residues. CDR3 in DNA: TGCAGCGTACGGAGCTCTGGAAACACCATATATTTT. Its protein product is CSVRSSGNTIYF.

The chain links TRBV9 to TRBJ2-7; tentative D call: TRBD2 (5 bases). The CDR3 consists of 12 residues. The ends were cut back, 4 bases at V and 4 bases at J, with 9 bases in the middle. CDR1 and CDR2 from the germline V gene are SGDLS and YYNGEE. CDR3 protein: CASSPGSYEQYF. The CDR3 DNA reads as TGTGCCAGCAGCCCTGGGAGTTACGAGCAGTACTTC.

The chain joins TRBV6-5 to TRBJ2-5; D ambiguous. There are 12 residues in the CDR3. Deletions cut 7 bases from V and 1 base from J, with 7 bases between. The germline CDR1 and CDR2 sequences are MNHEY and SVGAGI. CDR3 sequence (DNA): TGTGCCAGCACCAATCCCCAAGAGACCCAGTACTTC. It codes for CASTNPQETQYF.

The chain carries TRBV9 and TRBJ2-1; TRBD2 aligns across 13 bases. The germline V gene encodes CDR1 SGDLS and CDR2 YYNGEE. The CDR3 loop spans 18 amino acids. V was clipped by 3 bases and J by 9 bases; unmatched bases: 15. The CDR3: CASSGGEITSGRVSEQFF. Written as DNA, the CDR3 is TGTGCCAGCAGCGGAGGGGAGATTACTAGCGGGAGGGTAAGTGAGCAGTTCTTC.

V gene TRBV6-5 combines with J gene TRBJ1-1, with 10 bases identical to TRBD1. Per germline, CDR1 MNHEY and CDR2 SVGAGI. Trimming at V came to 7 bases and at J to 2 bases, leaving 7 bases not matched to a gene. This CDR3 region has 15 residues. The CDR3 DNA reads TGTGCCAGCACCGAACTGACAGGGGGCAACACTGAAGCTTTCTTT. Translation: CASTELTGGNTEAFF.

The chain uses TRBV2 and TRBJ1-6, with 7 bases lining up with TRBD1. J gave up 8 bases and V 3 bases, and 4 bases lay outside the gene matches. Germline V gene data show CDR1 as SNHLY and CDR2 as FYNNEI. The length of the CDR3 is 14 residues. In DNA form, the CDR3 reads TGTGCCAGCAGTGATTTACAGGGGTATTCACCCCTCCACTTT. Translation: CASSDLQGYSPLHF.